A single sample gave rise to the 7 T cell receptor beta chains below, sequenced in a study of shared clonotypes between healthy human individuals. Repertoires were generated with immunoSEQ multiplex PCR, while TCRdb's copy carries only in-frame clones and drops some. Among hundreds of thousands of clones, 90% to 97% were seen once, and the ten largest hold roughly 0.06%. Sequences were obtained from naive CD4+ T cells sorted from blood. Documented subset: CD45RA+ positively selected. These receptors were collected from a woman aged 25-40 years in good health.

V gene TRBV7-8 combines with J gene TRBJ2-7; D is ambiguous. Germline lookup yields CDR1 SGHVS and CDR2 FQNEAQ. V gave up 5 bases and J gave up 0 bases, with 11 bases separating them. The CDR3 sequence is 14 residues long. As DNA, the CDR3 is TGTGCCAGCAGCGCTTCGGGTCGCTCCTACGAGCAGTACTTC. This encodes CASSASGRSYEQYF.

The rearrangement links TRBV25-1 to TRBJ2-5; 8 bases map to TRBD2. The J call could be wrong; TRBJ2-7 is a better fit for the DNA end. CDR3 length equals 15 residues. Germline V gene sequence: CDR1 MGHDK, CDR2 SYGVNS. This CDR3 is CASSAAGGGSYEQYF. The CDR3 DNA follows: TGTGCCAGCAGTGCTGCGGGAGGAGGGTCCTACGAGCAGTACTTC.

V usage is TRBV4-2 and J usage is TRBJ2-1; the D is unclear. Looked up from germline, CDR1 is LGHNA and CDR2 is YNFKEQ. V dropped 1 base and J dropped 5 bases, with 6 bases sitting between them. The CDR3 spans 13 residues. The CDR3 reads CASSQVENNEQFF. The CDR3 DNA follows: TGTGCCAGCAGCCAAGTAGAGAACAATGAGCAGTTCTTC.

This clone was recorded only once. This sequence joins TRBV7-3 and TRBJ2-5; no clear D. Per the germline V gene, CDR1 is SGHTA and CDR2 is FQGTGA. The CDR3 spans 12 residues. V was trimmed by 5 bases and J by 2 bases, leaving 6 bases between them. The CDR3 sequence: CASSQAQETQYF. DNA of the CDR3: TGTGCCAGCAGCCAGGCGCAAGAGACCCAGTACTTC.

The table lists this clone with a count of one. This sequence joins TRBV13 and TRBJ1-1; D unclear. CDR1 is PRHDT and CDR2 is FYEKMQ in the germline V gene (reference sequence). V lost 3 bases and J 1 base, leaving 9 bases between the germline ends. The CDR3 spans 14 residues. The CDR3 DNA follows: TGTGCCAGCAGCTTCGGCAGGAGGAACACTGAAGCTTTCTTT. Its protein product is CASSFGRRNTEAFF.

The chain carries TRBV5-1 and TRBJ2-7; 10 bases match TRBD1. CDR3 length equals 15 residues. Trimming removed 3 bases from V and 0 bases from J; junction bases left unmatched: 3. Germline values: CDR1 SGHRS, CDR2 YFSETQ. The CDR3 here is CASSWGQGSSYEQYF. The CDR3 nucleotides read TGCGCCAGCAGCTGGGGACAGGGGAGCTCCTACGAGCAGTACTTC.

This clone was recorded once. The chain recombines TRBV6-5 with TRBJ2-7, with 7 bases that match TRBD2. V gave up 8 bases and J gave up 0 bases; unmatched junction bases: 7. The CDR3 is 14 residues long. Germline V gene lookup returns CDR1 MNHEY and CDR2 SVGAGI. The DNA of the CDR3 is TGTGCCAGCCGAAGCGGGACCTACTCCTACGAGCAGTACTTC. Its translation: CASRSGTYSYEQYF.